This is a list of T cell receptor beta chains from one sample in a study of T cells in Graves' hyperthyroidism and ophthalmopathy. In TCRdb, the multiplex PCR reads were re-called with MiXCR into one record per CDR3 protein. The repertoire has some 300,000 distinct CDR3 sequences, roughly 15% of them found once; the top ten carry roughly a third. Specimen: blood. These receptors all come from a man aged 25-45 years with Graves' hyperthyroidism. The CDR3 runs from the conserved cysteine through the conserved F or W. The D gene is left open where the match is weak.

CASSLAASNTEAFF,-,TRBV7-8,TRBJ1-1
CASSQDPGQEAFF,-,TRBV4-1,TRBJ1-1
CASSRDSGFGDTQYF,TRBD1,TRBV6-1,TRBJ2-3
CASRPAGGKDNEQFF,TRBD2,TRBV6-1,TRBJ2-1
CASSRGDRVYNEQFF,TRBD1,TRBV28,TRBJ2-1
CASSLSGRAGGELFF,TRBD2,TRBV12-3/TRBV12-4,TRBJ2-2
CASSLWDRVNEQFF,TRBD1,TRBV28,TRBJ2-1
CASRTGTGGAWEQYF,TRBD1,TRBV28,TRBJ2-7
CASSTKRQLYGYTF,-,TRBV25-1,TRBJ1-2
CASSSPRTGSSYNSPLHF,TRBD1,TRBV28,TRBJ1-6
CAWKGGNSNQPQHF,-,TRBV30,TRBJ1-5
CSAGVDGYTF,-,TRBV20-1,TRBJ1-2
CASSLEGVKETQYF,-,TRBV27,TRBJ2-5
CASSLGGQGGNEKLFF,TRBD1,TRBV5-1,TRBJ1-4
CASRRGTEETQYF,-,TRBV12-3/TRBV12-4,TRBJ2-5
CSARESTEAFF,-,TRBV20-1,TRBJ1-1
CASSLLAGVGGSSYEQYF,TRBD2,TRBV7-3,TRBJ2-7
CASSSGGEGYQPQHF,TRBD1,TRBV6-1,TRBJ1-5
CSLSILAGVETQYF,TRBD2,TRBV29-1,TRBJ2-5
CASSPAHSGATADTQYF,TRBD2,TRBV12-3/TRBV12-4,TRBJ2-3
CASSLVGWETNEQFF,-,TRBV5-1,TRBJ2-1
CASSLAGENIQYF,-,TRBV11-3,TRBJ2-4
CSARDPRGAGSFF,-,TRBV20-1,TRBJ2-1
CASSLISNVLTF,-,TRBV6-1,TRBJ2-6
CASSLGVAGATGELFF,TRBD2,TRBV5-5,TRBJ2-2
CSATSGTRSGEQYF,TRBD2,TRBV29-1,TRBJ2-7